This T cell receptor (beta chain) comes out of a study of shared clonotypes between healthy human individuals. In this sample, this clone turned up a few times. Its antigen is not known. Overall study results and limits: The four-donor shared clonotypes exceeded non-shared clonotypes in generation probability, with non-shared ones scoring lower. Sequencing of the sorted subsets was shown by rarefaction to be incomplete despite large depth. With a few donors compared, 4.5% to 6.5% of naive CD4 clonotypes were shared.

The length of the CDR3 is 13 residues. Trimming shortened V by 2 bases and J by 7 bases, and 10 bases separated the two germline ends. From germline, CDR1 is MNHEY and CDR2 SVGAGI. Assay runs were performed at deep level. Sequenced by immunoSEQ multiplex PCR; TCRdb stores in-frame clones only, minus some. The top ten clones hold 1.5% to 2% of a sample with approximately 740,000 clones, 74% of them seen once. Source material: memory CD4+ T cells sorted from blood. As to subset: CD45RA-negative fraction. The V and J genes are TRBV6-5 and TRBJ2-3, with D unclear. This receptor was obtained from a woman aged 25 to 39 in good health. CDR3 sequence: CASSYELGYTQYF. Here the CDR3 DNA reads TGTGCCAGCAGTTACGAGTTGGGGTATACGCAGTATTTT.